The TCR beta chain under discussion was sequenced for a study of shared clonotypes between healthy human individuals. Across the whole study: There were three CD4 naive, three CD4 memory, two CD8 naive and one CD8 memory plates per donor.

Trimming removed 5 bases from V and 5 bases from J, with 10 bases in between. There are 12 residues in the CDR3. The V gene's germline CDR1 is SEHNR and CDR2 FQNEAQ (reference sequence). Produced via immunoSEQ multiplex PCR; TCRdb's table is partial and in-frame only. The table lists more than 2 million clones, around 95% of them singletons. J is TRBJ2-7 and V is TRBV7-9, with D uncertain. Sequenced material: naive CD4+ T cells sorted from blood. Stated subset: CD45RA+ positively selected. This clonotype was obtained from a man aged 18-30 years in good health. CDR3 sequence reads: CASSQKGNEQYF. The CDR3 nucleotides are TGTGCCAGCAGCCAGAAGGGAAACGAGCAGTACTTC.